This T cell receptor beta chain was obtained from a study of blood T cell repertoires in COVID-19. Study details: In each case, the material was cDNA or gDNA derived from T cells, B-cell-depleted T cells, or PBMCs.

The repertoire was sequenced with immunoSEQ multiplex PCR; TCRdb's copy has only in-frame clones and lacks some. The profile shows under 80,000 clones, about nine tenths of them singletons. Germline-derived CDR1 and CDR2 are LNHDA and SQIVND (reference sequence). CDR3 length: 16 residues. V was cut by 3 bases and J by 3 bases, with 15 bases left in between. This receptor was identified in a man older than 75 in a cohort sampled during active COVID-19. Material: peripheral blood. The rearrangement uses TRBV19 and TRBJ2-1; TRBD2 is a possible D gene (6 bases). The CDR3 coding sequence is TGTGCCAGTAGTATCTCAAGTACGCGGGACTACAATGAGCAGTTCTTC. Translated, it gives CASSISSTRDYNEQFF.